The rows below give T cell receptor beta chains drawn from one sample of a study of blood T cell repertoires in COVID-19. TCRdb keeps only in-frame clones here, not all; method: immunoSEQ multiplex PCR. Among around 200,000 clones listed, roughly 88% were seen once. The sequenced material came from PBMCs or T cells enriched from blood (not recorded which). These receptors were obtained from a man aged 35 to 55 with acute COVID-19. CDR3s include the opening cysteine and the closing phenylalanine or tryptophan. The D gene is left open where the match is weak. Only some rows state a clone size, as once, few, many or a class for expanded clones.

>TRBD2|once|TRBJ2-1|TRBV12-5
CASGPTGLAGINEQFF
TGTGCTAGTGGCCCGACCGGACTAGCGGGAATCAATGAGCAGTTCTTC
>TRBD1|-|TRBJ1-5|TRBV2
CASSVWRQGGQPQHF
TGTGCCAGCAGTGTCTGGAGACAGGGTGGTCAGCCCCAGCATTTT
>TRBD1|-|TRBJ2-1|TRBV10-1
CASSPGTVYNEQFF
TGCGCCAGCAGCCCCGGGACAGTTTACAATGAGCAGTTCTTC
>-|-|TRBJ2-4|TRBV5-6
CASSLGGGSHIQYF
TGTGCCAGCAGCTTGGGAGGAGGCTCTCACATTCAGTACTTC
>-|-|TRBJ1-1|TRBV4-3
CASSLGRDTEAFF
TGCGCCAGCAGCCTTGGCAGGGACACTGAAGCTTTCTTT
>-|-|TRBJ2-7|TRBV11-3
CASLGGHALYEQYF
TGTGCCAGCCTCGGAGGCCATGCCCTCTACGAGCAGTACTTC
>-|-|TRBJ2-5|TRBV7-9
CASSPTGSSETQYF
TGTGCCAGCAGCCCCACAGGGTCCTCAGAGACCCAGTACTTC
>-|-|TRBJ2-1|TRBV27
CASSLAERRSEQFF
TGTGCCAGCAGTTTAGCGGAAAGGAGGAGTGAGCAGTTCTTC
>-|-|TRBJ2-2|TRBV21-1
CASSKDSTGELFF
TGTGCCAGCAGCAAAGATTCTACCGGGGAGCTGTTTTTT
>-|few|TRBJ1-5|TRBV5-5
CASSFTGLSNQPQHF
TGTGCCAGCAGTTTTACAGGTTTGAGCAATCAGCCCCAGCATTTT
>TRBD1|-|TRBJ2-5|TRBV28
CASERGQRETQYF
TGTGCCAGCGAACGGGGACAGAGGGAGACCCAGTACTTC
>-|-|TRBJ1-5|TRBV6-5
CASSSRINQPQHF
TGTGCCAGCAGTTCCAGGATTAATCAGCCCCAGCATTTT
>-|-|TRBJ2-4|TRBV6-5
CASSQQGPSQNIQYF
TGTGCCAGCAGTCAACAGGGACCAAGTCAAAACATTCAGTACTTC
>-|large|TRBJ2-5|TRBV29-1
CSVEDRGADKETQYF
TGCAGCGTTGAAGATCGGGGAGCGGATAAAGAGACCCAGTACTTC
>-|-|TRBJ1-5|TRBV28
CASSFRRVGRQPQHF
TGTGCCAGCAGTTTTCGCAGGGTCGGGCGTCAGCCCCAGCATTTT
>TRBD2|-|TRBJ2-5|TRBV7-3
CASSLVGGREHQETQYF
TGTGCCAGCAGCTTAGTGGGAGGGCGGGAACACCAAGAGACCCAGTACTTC
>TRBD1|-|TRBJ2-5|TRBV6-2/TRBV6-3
CASSELQGASPETQYF
TGTGCCAGCAGCGAACTTCAGGGGGCAAGTCCAGAGACCCAGTACTTC
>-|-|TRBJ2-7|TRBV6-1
CASSEAASELYEQYF
TGTGCCAGCAGTGAAGCCGCCAGCGAGCTATACGAGCAGTACTTC
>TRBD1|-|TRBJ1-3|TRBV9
CASSGWDRGSGNTIYF
TGTGCCAGCAGCGGCTGGGACAGGGGTTCTGGAAACACCATATATTTT
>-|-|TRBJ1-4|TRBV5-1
CASSSLGATNEKLFF
TGCGCCAGCAGCTCTCTAGGCGCAACTAATGAAAAACTGTTTTTT
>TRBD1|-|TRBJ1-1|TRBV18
CASSTGTGGWTEAFF
TGTGCCAGCTCAACCGGTACAGGGGGCTGGACTGAAGCTTTCTTT
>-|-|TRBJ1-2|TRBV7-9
CASSQIPGQEHGYTF
TGTGCCAGCAGTCAAATCCCAGGGCAAGAGCATGGCTACACCTTC
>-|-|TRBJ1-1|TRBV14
CASGGDLYTEAFF
TGTGCCAGCGGGGGCGATTTGTACACTGAAGCTTTCTTT
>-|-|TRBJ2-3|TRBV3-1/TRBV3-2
CASSPQGTDGPPQYF
TGTGCCAGCAGCCCCCAGGGGACCGACGGCCCCCCGCAGTATTTT
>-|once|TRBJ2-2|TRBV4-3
CASSQTPSLGRTAGTGELFF
TGCGCCAGCAGCCAAACACCCTCTCTCGGACGTACTGCGGGCACCGGGGAGCTGTTTTTT
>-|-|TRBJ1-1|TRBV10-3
CAISESGGGTEAFF
TGTGCCATCAGTGAGTCCGGCGGAGGAACTGAAGCTTTCTTT
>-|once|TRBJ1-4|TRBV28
CASTTDSEKLFF
TGTGCCAGCACTACGGACAGTGAAAAACTGTTTTTT
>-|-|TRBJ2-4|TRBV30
CAWQTTGHKNIQYF
TGTGCCTGGCAAACAACGGGACATAAAAACATTCAGTACTTC
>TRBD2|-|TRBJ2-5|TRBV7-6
CASSGPGLADPQETQYF
TGTGCCAGCAGCGGGCCGGGACTAGCGGACCCCCAAGAGACCCAGTACTTC
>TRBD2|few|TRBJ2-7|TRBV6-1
CASREMTSGRRYEQYF
TGTGCCAGCAGAGAAATGACTAGCGGGAGACGCTACGAGCAGTACTTC
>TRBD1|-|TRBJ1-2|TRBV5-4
CASRDGTGGDYGYTF
TGTGCCAGCAGGGACGGGACAGGGGGCGACTATGGCTACACCTTC
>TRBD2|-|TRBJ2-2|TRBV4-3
CASSLTPSGSAGELFF
TGCGCCAGCAGCCTCACGCCTAGCGGGAGCGCCGGGGAGCTGTTTTTT
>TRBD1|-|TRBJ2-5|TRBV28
CASRETGRGETQYF
TGTGCCAGCAGGGAGACAGGGAGAGGAGAGACCCAGTACTTC
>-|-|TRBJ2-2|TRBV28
CASSLQTGELFF
TGTGCCAGCAGTTTACAGACCGGGGAGCTGTTTTTT
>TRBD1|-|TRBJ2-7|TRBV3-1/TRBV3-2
CASSLGQGSYEQYF
TGTGCCAGCAGCCTGGGACAGGGGTCCTACGAGCAGTACTTC
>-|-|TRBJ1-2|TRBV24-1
CATSDDRNQYGYTF
TGTGCCACCAGTGATGACAGGAATCAGTATGGCTACACCTTC
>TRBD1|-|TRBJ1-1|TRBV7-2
CASTSGKDRVTEAFF
TGTGCCAGCACCTCCGGGAAGGACAGGGTCACTGAAGCTTTCTTT
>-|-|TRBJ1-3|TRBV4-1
CASSQVLNRSGNTIYF
TGCGCCAGCAGCCAAGTTCTGAATCGGTCTGGAAACACCATATATTTT
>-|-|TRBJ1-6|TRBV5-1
CASSLAGELGSPLHF
TGCGCCAGCAGCTTGGCCGGGGAGCTTGGTTCACCCCTCCACTTT
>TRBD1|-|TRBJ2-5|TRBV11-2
CASSRTPTGTGETQYF
TGTGCCAGCAGCCGCACTCCGACAGGGACGGGGGAGACCCAGTACTTC
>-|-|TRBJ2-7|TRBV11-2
CASSLQTTYEQYF
TGTGCCAGCAGCTTACAGACTACGTACGAGCAGTACTTC
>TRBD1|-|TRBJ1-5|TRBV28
CASSREFRGPAQPQHF
TGTGCCAGCAGTCGGGAATTTAGGGGGCCGGCTCAGCCCCAGCATTTT
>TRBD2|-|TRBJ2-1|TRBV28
CASSLPGGSYNEQFF
TGTGCCAGCAGTTTGCCCGGCGGGAGCTACAATGAGCAGTTCTTC
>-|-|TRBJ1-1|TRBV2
CASSDGWEDTEAFF
TGTGCCAGCAGTGACGGGTGGGAGGACACTGAAGCTTTCTTT
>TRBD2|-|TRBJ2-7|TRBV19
CASSIAPVFRTSDEVGCEQYF
TGTGCCAGTAGTATAGCCCCCGTCTTCAGGACTAGCGACGAAGTGGGCTGCGAGCAGTACTTC
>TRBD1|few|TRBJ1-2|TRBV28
CASIGEGALNYGYTF
TGTGCCAGCATCGGCGAGGGGGCGCTTAACTATGGCTACACCTTC
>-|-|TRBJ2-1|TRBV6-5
CASSIADSFGAEQFF
TGTGCCAGCAGTATAGCCGACTCCTTTGGAGCTGAGCAGTTCTTC
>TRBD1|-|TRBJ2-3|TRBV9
CASSVTGDGTDTQYF
TGTGCCAGCAGCGTGACAGGGGACGGGACAGATACGCAGTATTTT
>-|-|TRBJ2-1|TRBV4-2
CASSQDSSSYNEQFF
TGTGCCAGCAGCCAAGACTCTAGCTCCTACAATGAGCAGTTCTTC
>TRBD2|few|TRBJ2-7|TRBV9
CASSTSGRDYEQYF
TGTGCCAGCAGTACTAGCGGGAGAGACTACGAGCAGTACTTC